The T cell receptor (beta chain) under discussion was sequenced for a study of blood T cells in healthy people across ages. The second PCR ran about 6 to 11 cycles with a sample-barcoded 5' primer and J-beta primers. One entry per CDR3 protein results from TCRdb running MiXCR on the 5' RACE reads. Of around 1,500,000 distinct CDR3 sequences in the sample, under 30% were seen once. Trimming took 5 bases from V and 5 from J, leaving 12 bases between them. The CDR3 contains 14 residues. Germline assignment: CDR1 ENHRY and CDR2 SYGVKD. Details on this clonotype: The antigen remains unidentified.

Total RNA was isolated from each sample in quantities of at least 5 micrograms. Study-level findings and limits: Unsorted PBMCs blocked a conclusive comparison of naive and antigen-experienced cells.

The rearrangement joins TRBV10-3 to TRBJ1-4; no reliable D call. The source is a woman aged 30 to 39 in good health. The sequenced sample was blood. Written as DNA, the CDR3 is TGTGCCATCAGTACCCCTGGGGAGAATGAAAAACTGTTTTTT. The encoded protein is CAISTPGENEKLFF.